The 23 T cell receptor beta chains given below trace back to one sample, sequenced in a study of cytomegalovirus exposure and HLA in healthy donors. The study ran its PCR with 60 Vbeta and 13 Jbeta primers. Clones were read by immunoSEQ multiplex PCR, and TCRdb kept only the in-frame ones, dropping some. The sample lists just over 80,000 clones; over 70% were seen once. Sequencing was carried out using PBMCs. All receptors derive from a man between 18 and 35 years old in good health and CMV-seropositive.

This chain uses TRBV18 with TRBJ1-1; D unresolved. Germline CDR1 and CDR2: KGHSH and LQKENI. V was clipped by 4 bases and J by 0 bases, with 9 bases between them. CDR3 length: 14 amino acids. DNA for the CDR3: TGTGCCAGCTCACAGCGGCAGATGAACACTGAAGCTTTCTTT. Its translation is CASSQRQMNTEAFF.

This sequence joins TRBV2 and TRBJ2-5, with TRBD1 as a possible D gene (5 bases). V shed 4 bases and J shed 0 bases, with 9 bases lying between them. In germline, CDR1 is SNHLY, CDR2 FYNNEI. CDR3 length equals 14 residues. The CDR3 DNA follows: TGTGCCAGCAGTGTTGACAGCCACCAAGAGACCCAGTACTTC. Protein product: CASSVDSHQETQYF.

This sequence joins TRBV7-9 and TRBJ2-7, with 8 bases aligning to TRBD2. CDR1 and CDR2 from the germline V gene are SEHNR and FQNEAQ (reference sequence). V was pared by 5 bases and J by 3 bases, with 6 bases of the junction left unmatched. CDR3 length: 14 residues. DNA for the CDR3: TGTGCCAGCAGCCAAGCGGGAGTCATCTACGAGCAGTACTTC. Translating it yields CASSQAGVIYEQYF.

This clone has just a few counts. The chain combines TRBV10-3 with TRBJ2-5; the match to TRBD1 covers 7 bases. CDR1 is ENHRY, CDR2 SYGVKD, per germline. The CDR3 runs 15 residues. V lost 9 bases, J lost 2 bases, and 12 bases stayed unmatched. The CDR3 protein is CAIANRDSIQETQYF. Here the CDR3 DNA reads TGTGCCATAGCGAACCGGGACAGTATACAAGAGACCCAGTACTTC.

The chain uses TRBV4-1 and TRBJ1-5, with D tentatively TRBD1 (6 bases). Germline V gene sequence: CDR1 MGHRA, CDR2 YSYEKL. V was trimmed by 8 bases and J by 11 bases, leaving 25 bases between them. CDR3 length: 15 residues. CDR3 in amino acids: CASPSPGHRRTSQHF. The CDR3 nucleotides are TGCGCCAGCCCCTCTCCGGGACACCGGAGGACGTCCCAGCATTTT.

The V call is TRBV25-1, the J call TRBJ2-7, with a weak D call TRBD1 (5 bases). Trimming left V 3 bases short and J 3 bases short, with 6 bases between. This CDR3 has 12 residues. Germline loops: CDR1 MGHDK, CDR2 SYGVNS. This chain's CDR3 is CASSDQGYEQYF. CDR3 coding DNA: TGTGCCAGCAGTGACCAGGGCTACGAGCAGTACTTC.

The table lists this clone with a count of one. The chain recombines TRBV28 with TRBJ2-5; possibly TRBD1 for D (6 bases). The V end was cut by 5 bases, the J end by 0 bases, with 16 bases between. Germline V gives CDR1 MDHEN, CDR2 SYDVKM. The CDR3 runs to 16 residues. The CDR3 protein is CASSLYPTGNQETQYF. The DNA for the CDR3 is TGTGCCAGCAGTCTCTACCCCACAGGGAACCAAGAGACCCAGTACTTC.

This clone appeared once. The rearrangement joins TRBV7-8 to TRBJ1-5, with 7 bases lining up with TRBD1. The V gene's germline CDR1 is SGHVS and CDR2 FQNEAQ. Unmatched junction bases numbered 2, after V lost 7 bases and J lost 2 bases. The CDR3 extends over 13 amino acids. The CDR3 loop is CASNQGGNQPQHF. CDR3 in DNA: TGTGCCAGCAACCAGGGGGGCAATCAGCCCCAGCATTTT.

This clone was recorded a few times. This chain uses TRBV10-1 with TRBJ2-3, with TRBD2 matching over 7 bases. The CDR3 is 16 amino acids. The germline CDR1 and CDR2 sequences are WNHNN and SYGVQD (reference sequence). Trimming at V came to 7 bases and at J to 1 base, leaving 11 bases not matched to a gene. The CDR3 is CASKRERGRRTDTQYF. In nucleotides, the CDR3 is TGCGCCAGCAAGCGGGAACGAGGTCGTCGCACAGATACGCAGTATTTT.

The gene calls are TRBV28 and TRBJ2-7, with D unclear. The CDR3 runs to 11 residues. Trimming removed 3 bases from V and 6 bases from J, with 6 bases in between. In germline, CDR1 is MDHEN, CDR2 SYDVKM. The CDR3 reads CASSLRFEQYF. CDR3 in DNA: TGTGCCAGCAGTTTGCGATTCGAGCAGTACTTC.

The rearrangement joins TRBV19 to TRBJ1-5, with unresolved D. Per germline, CDR1 LNHDA and CDR2 SQIVND (reference sequence). The CDR3 covers 10 residues. Trimming removed 7 bases at V and 9 bases at J, with 7 bases between. CDR3 sequence reads: CASNEWPQHF. In DNA form, the CDR3 reads TGTGCCAGTAACGAGTGGCCCCAGCATTTT.

The chain carries TRBV29-1 and TRBJ1-1; D unclear. The CDR3 has 15 amino acids. Germline assignment: CDR1 SQVTM and CDR2 ANQGSEA. Deletions cut 4 bases from V and 1 base from J, with 16 bases between. The CDR3: CSVVVPGYRNTEAFF. The CDR3 coding sequence is TGCAGCGTTGTAGTCCCAGGTTACCGGAACACTGAAGCTTTCTTT.

The J gene is TRBJ1-1, the V gene TRBV29-1; no clear D gene. The CDR3 runs 11 residues. The ends were cut back, 7 bases at V and 1 base at J, with 7 bases in the middle. Germline CDR1 reads SQVTM; CDR2 reads ANQGSEA. CDR3 protein: CSGRSNTEAFF. The CDR3 DNA sequence: TGCAGCGGCAGATCGAACACTGAAGCTTTCTTT.

This chain connects TRBV4-2 to TRBJ2-1, with 8 bases that match TRBD2. With V trimmed by 2 bases and J by 15 bases, 9 bases remained unmatched. This CDR3 region has 13 residues. Germline CDR1 LGHNA, CDR2 YNFKEQ. CDR3 nucleotides: TGTGCCAGCAGCCAAAGTGTGGGACTAGGTCCGTTCTTC. Translating gives CASSQSVGLGPFF.

V gene TRBV28 combines with J gene TRBJ1-2, with a possible D match to TRBD1 (5 bases). CDR1 and CDR2 (germline): MDHEN, SYDVKM. The CDR3 is 12 residues long. V was clipped by 8 bases and J by 4 bases, with 11 bases between them. The DNA of the CDR3 is TGTGCCAGCCGGACAAGGATCTATGGCTACACCTTC. Its translation is CASRTRIYGYTF.

This chain joins TRBV18 and TRBJ1-4, with D possibly being TRBD1 (5 bases). CDR1 is KGHSH and CDR2 is LQKENI in the germline V gene. This CDR3 has 13 residues. Trimming removed 4 bases from V and 6 bases from J, with 9 bases in between. The CDR3 protein is CASSQGIDEKLFF. As DNA, the CDR3 is TGTGCCAGCTCACAGGGGATAGATGAAAAACTGTTTTTT.

The chain carries TRBV2 and TRBJ2-4, with a weak D call TRBD1 (6 bases). CDR1 is SNHLY and CDR2 is FYNNEI in the germline V gene. V was pared by 7 bases and J by 6 bases, with 7 bases between. The CDR3 contains 11 residues. CDR3: CASIGGNIQYF. CDR3 DNA sequence: TGTGCCAGCATAGGGGGAAACATTCAGTACTTC. The full variable domain, rest sourced from reference TRBV2 and TRBJ2-4, is EPEVTQTPSHQVTQMGQEVILRCVPISNHLYFYWYRQILGQKVEFLVSFYNNEISEKSEIFDDQFSVERPDGSNFTLKIRSTKLEDSAMYFCASIGGNIQYFGAGTRLSVL.

This clone was observed a few times. This chain joins TRBV4-2 and TRBJ2-2; TRBD1 matches at 11 bases. Germline CDR1 LGHNA, CDR2 YNFKEQ. V lost 8 bases to trimming and J lost 3 bases; unmatched junction nucleotides: 5. The CDR3 spans 15 residues. CDR3 residues: CASLRDRGDTGELFF. DNA of the CDR3: TGTGCCAGCCTCAGGGACAGGGGGGACACCGGGGAGCTGTTTTTT.

A few counts support this clone. This sequence joins TRBV7-2 and TRBJ2-1, with D uncertain. In germline, CDR1 is SGHTA, CDR2 FQGNSA. Trimming left V 4 bases short and J 9 bases short, with 13 bases between. CDR3 length: 13 residues. CDR3 in DNA: TGTGCCAGCAGCTCCAACTTTATGATTGAGCAGTTCTTC. As protein: CASSSNFMIEQFF.

The chain couples TRBV21-1 to TRBJ2-7; TRBD1 reflects the table's D call only, with no check against the DNA. TRBV21-1 is an annotated pseudogene. CDR3 size: 15 residues. As DNA, the CDR3 is TGTGCCAGCAGTTTCCGCGTTCACAGAGCCTACGAGCAGTACTTC. Its protein is CASSFRVHRAYEQYF.

The chain is built from TRBV7-3 and TRBJ2-1; 10 bases match TRBD2. CDR1 and CDR2 from the germline V gene are SGHTA and FQGTGA. The CDR3 extends over 15 amino acids. The V gene end was trimmed by 3 bases and the J gene end by 4 bases; junction bases not matched to a gene: 3. This CDR3 is CASSFTSGTYNEQFF. The CDR3 DNA reads as TGTGCCAGCAGCTTTACTAGCGGGACTTACAATGAGCAGTTCTTC. The full variable domain, rest sourced from reference TRBV7-3 and TRBJ2-1, is GAGVSQTPSNKVTEKGKYVELRCDPISGHTALYWYRQSLGQGPEFLIYFQGTGAADDSGLPNDRFFAVRPEGSVSTLKIQRTERGDSAVYLCASSFTSGTYNEQFFGPGTRLTVL.

This clone was recorded a few times. The rearrangement links TRBV7-8 to TRBJ1-3; D unclear. CDR3 length: 16 residues. The germline CDR1 and CDR2 sequences are SGHVS and FQNEAQ. Trimming cost V 1 base and J 0 bases, with 10 bases left between them. The CDR3 coding sequence is TGTGCCAGCAGCTTAGGGCAGAGGAGCTCTGGAAACACCATATATTTT. Protein sequence: CASSLGQRSSGNTIYF.

The rearrangement links TRBV29-1 to TRBJ2-7; 10 nucleotides align to TRBD2. Trimming took 7 bases from V and 2 from J; bases not matched to a gene: 5. This CDR3 has 13 amino acids. CDR1 and CDR2 (germline): SQVTM, ANQGSEA. CDR3 DNA: TGCAGCGCTGTAGCGGGAGGTGCCTACGAGCAGTACTTC. It codes for CSAVAGGAYEQYF.